This T cell receptor (beta chain) was recovered during a study of T cell repertoires in cytomegalovirus infection. Looking at the study overall: A matching HLA type, together with CMV infection, was signaled by public TCR beta signatures. Overall study findings and caveats: CMV carriers with the relevant HLA were identified by cumulative public TCR beta family frequency. Across the ex vivo response, the dominant clonotypes were HLA-C-restricted CMV-specific TCR beta clonotypes.

CDR3 length: 15 amino acids. From germline, CDR1 is LGHNA and CDR2 YSLEER. With V trimmed by 3 bases and J by 1 base, 3 bases remained unmatched. Via MiXCR, TCRdb re-called the reads, giving one row per CDR3 protein. The repertoire holds 150,000 to 200,000 distinct CDR3 sequences, with roughly 27% as singletons. About this clonotype itself: Its antigen is not known.

The sequencing input was PBMCs. The receptor was isolated from a human donor in good health (CMV status not recorded). Some clones in this sample may be carry-over from other donors' samples. The chain is built from TRBV4-3 and TRBJ1-2; 9 bases fit TRBD1. The CDR3 DNA reads TGCGCCAGCAGCCACTGGGACAGGGATAACTATGGCTACACCTTC. Translated: CASSHWDRDNYGYTF.